Sequencing of this TCR beta chain was carried out in a study of blood T cell repertoires in COVID-19. In the study overall: COVID-19 samples collected from the United States, Italy and Spain covered acute and convalescent phases. T cells, B-cell-depleted T cells, or PBMCs provided the cDNA or gDNA that served as material.

A single count supports this clone. In the source study's methods: Estimated nucleated cell counts came from reference gene primer amplification. Method: immunoSEQ multiplex PCR; TCRdb's copy keeps in-frame clones and lacks some. V and J calls and clone size are those listed in that table; D and trimming were worked out from the DNA. The sample shows 90,000 or so clones, about 89% of them seen only once. The CDR3 totals 15 residues. V trimming: 1 base; J trimming: 3 bases; junction bases outside the gene matches: 3. CDR1 and CDR2 (germline): SGHNT, YENEEA. The chain carries TRBV11-3 and TRBJ2-5; the match to TRBD2 covers 9 bases. The sequenced sample was peripheral blood. The source of this sequence is a human donor with active COVID-19. The donor label of this sample is uncertain. The CDR3 loop reads CASSLGTSDKETQYF. In DNA, the CDR3 is TGTGCCAGCAGCTTAGGGACTAGCGATAAAGAGACCCAGTACTTC.